This TCR beta chain was sequenced in a study of T cell responses to AZD1222 COVID-19 vaccine. Study-wide points: Scientists sampled the repertoires only once the peak T cell response had passed.

The V gene end was trimmed by 1 base and the J gene end by 5 bases; junction bases not matched to a gene: 27. The CDR3 sequence is 23 residues long. Germline assignment: CDR1 PRHDT and CDR2 FYEKMQ (reference sequence). Method: immunoSEQ multiplex PCR; TCRdb's copy keeps in-frame clones and lacks some. Of about 150,000 clones in the sample, 90% were seen once. The table lists this clone with a count of one. The antigen remains undetermined. Sequencing was performed on peripheral blood, taken on day 0 of AZD1222 vaccination. This chain joins TRBV13 and TRBJ2-1; TRBD2 matches 9 bases. The origin of this receptor is an adult in good health. As DNA, the CDR3 is TGTGCCAGCAGCTTAGAGGCCCACTATTCTGGGGTGGTAGCGGGAGTCCGGGACAATGAGCAGTTCTTC. Protein product: CASSLEAHYSGVVAGVRDNEQFF.